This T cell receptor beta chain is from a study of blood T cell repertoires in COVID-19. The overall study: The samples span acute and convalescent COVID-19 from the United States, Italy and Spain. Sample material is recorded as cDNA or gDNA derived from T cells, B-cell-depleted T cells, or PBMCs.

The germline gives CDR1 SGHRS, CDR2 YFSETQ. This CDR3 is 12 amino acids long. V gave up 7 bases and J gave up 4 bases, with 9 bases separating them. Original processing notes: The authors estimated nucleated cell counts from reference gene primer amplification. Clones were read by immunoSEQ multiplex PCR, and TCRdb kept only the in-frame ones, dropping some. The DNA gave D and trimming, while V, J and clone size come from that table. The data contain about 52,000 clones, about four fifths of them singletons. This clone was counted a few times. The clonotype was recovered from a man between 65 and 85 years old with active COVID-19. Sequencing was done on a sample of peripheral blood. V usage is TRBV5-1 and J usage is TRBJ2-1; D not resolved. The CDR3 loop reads CASGPKYNEQFF. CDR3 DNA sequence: TGCGCCAGCGGGCCCAAATACAATGAGCAGTTCTTC.